This entry lists 16 T cell receptor beta chains sequenced from one sample in a study of a mutant IDH1 vaccine in newly diagnosed glioma. Here immunoSEQ multiplex PCR was the method, and the copy in TCRdb shows in-frame clones only, minus some. The data hold some 61,000 clones, with around 85% observed a single time. Time point given: baseline, week 1 (first vaccination visit). This sample's treatment: pre-vaccination baseline after standard-of-care therapy. The specimen was PBMCs, collected from a glioma patient treated with radiotherapy, temozolomide or both. These TCRs come from a man aged 30 to 45 with glioma.

The chain couples TRBV5-1 to TRBJ1-1, with D maybe TRBD1 (6 bases). Germline lookup yields CDR1 SGHRS and CDR2 YFSETQ. The V and J ends lost 2 bases and 4 bases respectively, with 18 bases between them. The CDR3 has 16 amino acids. This chain's CDR3 is CASSFRQVNQVTEAFF. For the CDR3, the DNA is TGCGCCAGCAGCTTCCGACAGGTCAATCAGGTCACTGAAGCTTTCTTT. Full variable domain (missing parts from reference TRBV5-1 and TRBJ1-1): KAGVTQTPRYLIKTRGQQVTLSCSPISGHRSVSWYQQTPGQGLQFLFEYFSETQRNKGNFPGRFSGRQFSNSRSEMNVSTLELGDSALYLCASSFRQVNQVTEAFFGQGTRLTVV.

V gene TRBV6-5 combines with J gene TRBJ1-3; D gene unclear. V was clipped by 5 bases and J by 0 bases, with 11 bases between them. In germline, CDR1 is MNHEY, CDR2 SVGAGI. The length of the CDR3 is 15 residues. The CDR3 DNA sequence: TGTGCCAGCAGTGGCGGATCATTCTCTGGAAACACCATATATTTT. Its protein product is CASSGGSFSGNTIYF.

This rearrangement joins TRBV5-1 to TRBJ1-4; maybe TRBD1 (5 bases). In germline, CDR1 is SGHRS, CDR2 YFSETQ. Between the trimmed V and J ends, which lost 5 bases and 2 bases, there was a span of 13 bases. The CDR3 is made up of 15 amino acids. The CDR3 reads CASRTGRGTNEKLFF. CDR3 DNA sequence: TGCGCCAGCAGGACGGGAAGGGGTACTAATGAAAAACTGTTTTTT. The full variable domain, rest sourced from reference TRBV5-1 and TRBJ1-4, is KAGVTQTPRYLIKTRGQQVTLSCSPISGHRSVSWYQQTPGQGLQFLFEYFSETQRNKGNFPGRFSGRQFSNSRSEMNVSTLELGDSALYLCASRTGRGTNEKLFFGSGTQLSVL.

This chain uses TRBV10-2 with TRBJ1-1; D is uncertain. From germline, CDR1 is WSHSY and CDR2 SAAADI. The germline V and J ends were trimmed by 0 bases and 3 bases, with 14 bases remaining between them. This CDR3 region has 16 residues. The CDR3 loop is CASSESLGSGDTEAFF. The CDR3 region has the DNA TGCGCCAGCAGTGAGTCGTTGGGGTCAGGAGACACTGAAGCTTTCTTT.

V usage is TRBV6-5 and J usage is TRBJ2-1, with 10 bases lining up with TRBD2. Trimming at V came to 5 bases and at J to 4 bases, leaving 5 bases not matched to a gene. This CDR3 is built from 15 residues. Per the germline V gene, CDR1 is MNHEY and CDR2 is SVGAGI. CDR3 sequence: CASSKGLAPYNEQFF. The CDR3 coding sequence is TGTGCCAGCAGTAAGGGACTAGCGCCATACAATGAGCAGTTCTTC.

This clone was found once. V gene TRBV7-9 combines with J gene TRBJ1-3, with a tentative D call TRBD1 (5 bases). Trimming stripped 8 bases from V and 0 bases from J, with 23 bases between. The CDR3 sequence is 18 residues long. In germline, CDR1 is SEHNR, CDR2 FQNEAQ (reference sequence). The CDR3 loop reads CASVGAPGLTFSGNTIYF. CDR3 in DNA: TGTGCCAGCGTCGGGGCGCCGGGTCTGACTTTCTCTGGAAACACCATATATTTT. Based on the CDR3 plus reference TRBV7-9 and TRBJ1-3, the full variable domain is DTGVSQNPRHKITKRGQNVTFRCDPISEHNRLYWYRQTLGQGPEFLTYFQNEAQLEKSRLLSDRFSAERPKGSFSTLEIQRTEQGDSAMYLCASVGAPGLTFSGNTIYFGEGSWLTVV.

This chain joins TRBV19 and TRBJ1-1, with D tentatively TRBD1 (6 bases). Germline lookup yields CDR1 LNHDA and CDR2 SQIVND (reference sequence). This CDR3 region has 16 residues. Trimming shortened V by 5 bases and J by 0 bases, and 16 bases separated the two germline ends. The CDR3 DNA follows: TGTGCCAGTAGTGCAGGACAGTTAGGTGTGAACACTGAAGCTTTCTTT. Protein sequence: CASSAGQLGVNTEAFF.

This chain links TRBV6-6 with TRBJ1-2; 7 bases agree with TRBD1. Germline CDR1 and CDR2: MNHNY and SVGAGI (reference sequence). Trimming at V came to 6 bases and at J to 5 bases, leaving 6 bases not matched to a gene. This CDR3 has 13 amino acids. The CDR3 loop is CASSSDRVYGYTF. As DNA, the CDR3 is TGTGCCAGCAGCTCAGACAGGGTATATGGCTACACCTTC.

This chain links TRBV5-6 with TRBJ1-2; TRBD1 agrees at 9 bases. The CDR3 has 15 amino acids. Germline CDR1 and CDR2: SGHDT and YYEEEE. The V gene end was trimmed by 4 bases and the J gene end by 8 bases; junction bases not matched to a gene: 12. The CDR3: CASSPQGQGLGGYTF. The CDR3 nucleotides are TGTGCCAGCAGCCCCCAAGGACAGGGGTTAGGAGGCTACACCTTC.

The genes are TRBV5-1 and TRBJ1-1; TRBD1 is a possible D gene (5 bases). Looked up from germline, CDR1 is SGHRS and CDR2 is YFSETQ. The CDR3 is 15 residues long. Trimming shortened V by 4 bases and J by 8 bases, and 21 bases separated the two germline ends. The CDR3 sequence: CASSQFSGTDSEAFF. The CDR3 nucleotides read TGCGCCAGCAGCCAGTTCTCGGGAACCGACAGCGAAGCTTTCTTT.

J is TRBJ2-5 and V is TRBV5-5; D is possibly TRBD1 or TRBD2 (5 bases each). The J call may be incorrect, as the DNA end agrees better with TRBJ2-7. Germline V lookup: CDR1 SGHKS, CDR2 YYEKEE (reference sequence). CDR3 size: 14 residues. The CDR3 here is CASNKQEGLIEQYF. As DNA, the CDR3 is TGTGCCAGCAACAAACAAGAGGGGTTGATCGAGCAGTACTTC.

The genes are TRBV6-1 and TRBJ1-5, with D perhaps TRBD1 (6 bases). This CDR3 comprises 14 residues. Germline values: CDR1 MNHNS, CDR2 SASEGT. Trimming removed 3 bases from V and 2 bases from J, with 8 bases in between. CDR3 nucleotides: TGTGCCAGCAGTGATAACAGGGGCAATCAGCCCCAGCATTTT. It is translated as CASSDNRGNQPQHF.

In this sample, this clone turned up once. This chain joins TRBV7-6 and TRBJ2-2, with a possible D match to TRBD2 (5 bases). CDR3 length: 16 residues. The V gene lost 1 base and the J gene lost 7 bases, with 16 bases spanning the gap. Germline V lookup: CDR1 SGHVS, CDR2 FNYEAQ. The CDR3 loop reads CASSLDSGVLVGELFF. In nucleotides, the CDR3 is TGTGCCAGCAGCTTAGATTCCGGGGTACTGGTCGGGGAGCTGTTTTTT.

This chain connects TRBV14 to TRBJ2-1; D perhaps matches TRBD1 (6 bases). CDR1 and CDR2 (germline): SGHDN, FVKESK. Trimming removed 4 bases at V and 4 bases at J, with 11 bases between. The CDR3 extends over 14 amino acids. For the CDR3, the DNA is TGTGCCAGCAGCCGGCCAGGGGAGTACAATGAGCAGTTCTTC. Translating gives CASSRPGEYNEQFF.

The CDR3 here is CASSDRGQGEAFF. CDR3 DNA: TGCGCCAGCTCGGACAGGGGGCAGGGTGAAGCTTTCTTT. J is TRBJ1-1 and V is TRBV10-2, with 11 bases lining up with TRBD1. V lost 8 bases to trimming and J lost 7 bases; unmatched junction nucleotides: 6. CDR1 and CDR2 from the germline V gene are WSHSY and SAAADI. This CDR3 region has 13 residues.

V and J are TRBV4-1 and TRBJ2-2; possibly TRBD1 for D (6 bases). Germline CDR1 MGHRA, CDR2 YSYEKL. This CDR3 contains 19 residues. V was cut by 10 bases and J by 0 bases, with 27 bases left in between. The CDR3 nucleotides read TGCGCCACCCGGGGTCCCCTGACAGGCTCCTTATCGAACACCGGGGAGCTGTTTTTT. It yields the protein CATRGPLTGSLSNTGELFF.